Listed below are T cell receptor beta chains from one sample, sequenced in a study of blood T cell repertoires in COVID-19. Assay: immunoSEQ multiplex PCR; the TCRdb copy retains only in-frame clones and omits some. The table records about 120,000 clones, roughly 79% of them present only once. The sequencing sample was made of peripheral blood. The receptor source for this set is a man aged 65-85 years with active or convalescent COVID-19. CDR3s include the opening cysteine and the closing phenylalanine or tryptophan.

TRBV30	TRBJ2-2	16	CARSPSSGGGTGELFF
TRBV6-2/TRBV6-3	TRBJ2-1	16	CASSYTSGGLYNEQFF
TRBV5-5	TRBJ2-1	16	CASSLLHSSSYNEQFF
TRBV27	TRBJ2-3	13	CASSTAGRNTQYF
TRBV19	TRBJ1-3	14	CASHRDRAGNTIYF
TRBV19	TRBJ1-5	17	CASSRALMGGGNQPQHF
TRBV6-2/TRBV6-3	TRBJ1-5	15	CASSRRGVTNQPQHF
TRBV11-1	TRBJ2-5	15	CASSLLGTGKETQYF
TRBV9	TRBJ1-2	15	CASSVDKQGFYGYTF
TRBV18	TRBJ2-6	17	CASSPLSGGSGANVLTF
TRBV9	TRBJ2-1	11	CASSLYNEQFF
TRBV3-1/TRBV3-2	TRBJ1-5	17	CASSPYGQGYSNQPQHF
TRBV7-8	TRBJ2-7	18	CASSLVGSPRRALYEQYF
TRBV7-9	TRBJ1-2	14	CASSLPGRGYGYTF
TRBV30	TRBJ1-3	15	CAWSARGLLGNTIYF
TRBV5-6	TRBJ1-2	15	CASSFNLLGGAGYTF
TRBV14	TRBJ2-5	13	CASSQGTGETQYF
TRBV28	TRBJ2-7	14	CASIQGGSQREQYF
TRBV18	TRBJ2-7	17	CASSPDVQGAQDYEQYF
TRBV18	TRBJ2-5	14	CASSPMAGGETQYF
TRBV5-6	TRBJ1-6	15	CASSSFRGDYSPLHF
TRBV5-1	TRBJ2-2	16	CASSATGTQNTGELFF
TRBV19	TRBJ1-2	13	CASTGTGFNGYTF
TRBV30	TRBJ2-5	14	CAWSQGAPQETQYF
TRBV6-5	TRBJ1-5	15	CASRDGSGGNQPQHF
TRBV30	TRBJ1-3	13	CAWRDIVGNTIYF
TRBV15	TRBJ2-7	14	CATSETSDSYEQYF
TRBV3-1/TRBV3-2	TRBJ2-5	17	CASSQDQASGRRETQYF
TRBV5-5	TRBJ1-1	13	CASSFSGSTEAFF
TRBV15	TRBJ2-1	15	CATSRGSGAYNEQFF
TRBV7-3	TRBJ1-4	18	CASSIQGRKTSTNEKLFF
TRBV5-1	TRBJ2-3	18	CASSLGTSGRRLGDTQYF
TRBV6-6	TRBJ2-7	15	CASSLKTSGGYEQYF
TRBV3-1/TRBV3-2	TRBJ1-1	15	CASSQDPSGGTEAFF
TRBV7-2	TRBJ2-7	15	CASSLASGTQYEQYF
TRBV4-1	TRBJ1-2	14	CASSLRDTGYGYTF
TRBV7-2	TRBJ1-4	15	CASSLLQGTNEKLFF
TRBV6-5	TRBJ1-6	13	CASSRVRDSPLHF
TRBV28	TRBJ1-1	18	CASSSPGTGGSENTEAFF
TRBV7-8	TRBJ2-7	14	CASSLAGGAREQYF
TRBV28	TRBJ1-6	15	CASRSGTDHNSPLHF
TRBV9	TRBJ1-2	16	CASSRAGDTLWDGYTF
TRBV19	TRBJ1-1	13	CASSIARGTEAFF